This is a list of T cell receptor beta chains from one sample in a study of cytomegalovirus exposure and HLA in healthy donors. Assay: immunoSEQ multiplex PCR; the TCRdb copy retains only in-frame clones and omits some. The table has about 140,000 clones, 70% to 80% seen once. Sequences were obtained from PBMCs. These TCRs come from a woman aged 50 to 60 in good health and CMV-seropositive. CDR3s include the opening cysteine and the closing phenylalanine or tryptophan. Each record gives: D gene, J gene, clone size, V gene, CDR3 protein, CDR3 DNA. D genes are given only for firm matches. Only some rows state a clone size, as once, few, many or a class for expanded clones.

- TRBJ1-6 few TRBV27 CASSLSSGPSSYNSPLHF TGTGCCAGCAGTTTATCGAGTGGCCCTAGCTCCTATAATTCACCCCTCCACTTT
- TRBJ2-7 - TRBV6-6 CASSYREYEQYF TGTGCCAGCAGTTATAGGGAGTACGAGCAGTACTTC
TRBD1 TRBJ1-2 once TRBV7-3 CASSSGTAAPEF TGTGCCAGCAGCTCCGGGACAGCGGCCCCGGAGTTC
- TRBJ1-5 - TRBV23-1 CASSHRTSGHF TGCGCCAGCAGTCACCGGACTTCCGGGCATTTT
TRBD1 TRBJ1-2 few TRBV28 CASSQTRLTGKFDYTF TGTGCCAGCAGCCAGACCCGTTTGACAGGGAAGTTCGACTACACCTTC
- TRBJ1-2 - TRBV2 CASSVGEEDGYTF TGTGCCAGCAGTGTAGGGGAGGAGGATGGCTACACCTTC
TRBD1 TRBJ2-7 - TRBV5-1 CASSLLTGANYEQYF TGCGCCAGCAGCTTACTAACAGGGGCAAACTACGAGCAGTACTTC
TRBD2 TRBJ2-1 - TRBV7-2 CASSFAGLAGGDEQFF TGTGCCAGCAGCTTCGCGGGACTAGCGGGGGGCGATGAGCAGTTCTTC
TRBD1 TRBJ1-5 - TRBV5-6 CASSSLDRGIYSNQPQHF TGTGCCAGCAGCTCTTTGGACAGGGGAATTTATAGCAATCAGCCCCAGCATTTT
- TRBJ1-2 - TRBV5-1 CASRPTGSFFSYTF TGCGCCAGCAGACCCACAGGGTCCTTCTTCAGCTACACCTTC
- TRBJ2-3 once TRBV5-6 CASSFRDGTDTQYF TGTGCCAGCAGCTTCAGGGATGGCACAGATACGCAGTATTTT
TRBD1 TRBJ2-4 - TRBV4-1 CASSQQPGQDYIAKNIQYF TGCGCCAGCAGCCAGCAACCGGGACAGGACTATATAGCCAAAAACATTCAGTACTTC
TRBD1 TRBJ1-3 - TRBV18 CAGQGELLGNTIYF TGTGCCGGACAGGGAGAACTTCTTGGAAACACCATATATTTT
TRBD2 TRBJ2-5 - TRBV9 CASSVETSALGETQYF TGTGCCAGCAGCGTAGAAACTAGCGCCCTCGGGGAGACCCAGTACTTC
TRBD2 TRBJ2-3 - TRBV4-2 CASSQELAGSTDTQYF TGTGCCAGCAGCCAAGAGCTAGCGGGTTCCACAGATACGCAGTATTTT
- TRBJ2-5 - TRBV7-7 CASSTSQGTGIETQYF TGTGCTAGCAGCACATCACAGGGTACGGGTATAGAGACCCAGTACTTC
TRBD2 TRBJ2-1 - TRBV6-4 CASSEYGGGPLPMFF TGTGCCAGCAGTGAGTACGGCGGGGGGCCACTGCCGATGTTCTTC
- TRBJ2-5 - TRBV7-3 CASQRGFGETQYF TGTGCCAGCCAGAGGGGGTTTGGGGAGACCCAGTACTTC
- TRBJ2-1 few TRBV2 CASSEARSRLIFNEQFF TGTGCCAGCAGTGAAGCTAGATCGCGGTTAATTTTTAATGAGCAGTTCTTC
TRBD1 TRBJ1-1 - TRBV5-1 CASSLGGQGSTEAFF TGCGCCAGCAGCTTGGGGGGACAGGGGAGCACTGAAGCTTTCTTT